Reported below is one T cell receptor (beta chain). Other DNA sequences of this sample code for an identical CDR3. This CDR3 has 14 residues. Germline values: CDR1 LGHNA, CDR2 YNFKEQ. V lost 0 bases and J lost 5, with 10 bases in between. The sample belongs to a study of T cell changes during pregnancy in multiple sclerosis. The protocol was immunoSEQ multiplex PCR, while the TCRdb copy is restricted to in-frame clones and leaves out a portion. This table has over 40,000 clones, approximately 87% appearing once. The clonotype originates from a female donor in good health, enrolled as a control in a pregnancy study. The gene calls are TRBV4-2 and TRBJ1-1; no reliable D call. Sample: peripheral blood, taken in the second trimester of pregnancy. The CDR3 is CASSQEGRGTEAFF. In nucleotides, the CDR3 is TGTGCCAGCAGCCAAGAGGGCCGAGGGACTGAAGCTTTCTTT.